The rows below give T cell receptor beta chains drawn from one sample of a study of blood T cell repertoires in COVID-19. Clones were sequenced by immunoSEQ multiplex PCR, and TCRdb holds only the in-frame ones, with some missing. The sample comprises about 220,000 clones, about 88% of which are singletons, and 10% to 13% rests with the top ten. The sequenced material came from peripheral blood. The receptor source for this set is a woman aged 50 to 60 with COVID-19, enrolled during active disease. Each CDR3 is given with its conserved first and last residue. The order of the fields is CDR3 length, D gene, V gene, J gene, CDR3 protein, CDR3 DNA. The D gene is left open where the match is weak.

length: 16
D: TRBD2
V: TRBV28
J: TRBJ2-3
CDR3: CASSLGAGGRGDTQYF
DNA: TGTGCCAGCAGTTTAGGAGCGGGGGGGCGAGGAGATACGCAGTATTTT

length: 18
D: TRBD1
V: TRBV5-1
J: TRBJ2-3
CDR3: CASSLRTGGAGRTDTQYF
DNA: TGCGCCAGCAGCTTAAGGACAGGGGGCGCAGGTAGAACAGATACGCAGTATTTT

length: 14
D: NA
V: TRBV7-6
J: TRBJ2-2
CDR3: CASSSRVDTGELFF
DNA: TGTGCCAGCAGCTCCCGGGTGGACACCGGGGAGCTGTTTTTT

length: 14
D: NA
V: TRBV7-3
J: TRBJ1-1
CDR3: CASSLNGGATEAFF
DNA: TGTGCCAGCAGCTTAAACGGTGGGGCCACTGAAGCTTTCTTT

length: 12
D: NA
V: TRBV6-6
J: TRBJ2-1
CDR3: CASSSGGNEQFF
DNA: TGTGCCAGCAGTTCCGGGGGTAACGAGCAGTTCTTC

length: 15
D: TRBD1
V: TRBV9
J: TRBJ1-2
CDR3: CASSPIQGGTYGYTF
DNA: TGTGCCAGCAGCCCAATCCAGGGGGGTACCTATGGCTACACCTTC

length: 16
D: TRBD2
V: TRBV7-8
J: TRBJ2-2
CDR3: CASSPSGGSRGGELFF
DNA: TGTGCCAGCAGCCCTAGCGGGGGGTCCCGGGGCGGGGAGCTGTTTTTT

length: 12
D: TRBD2
V: TRBV5-1
J: TRBJ2-3
CDR3: CASSLSGGTQYF
DNA: TGCGCCAGCAGCCTGAGCGGGGGTACGCAGTATTTT

length: 12
D: NA
V: TRBV29-1
J: TRBJ1-1
CDR3: CSVNPDRTGAFF
DNA: TGCAGCGTTAACCCGGACAGAACCGGAGCTTTCTTT

length: 14
D: TRBD1
V: TRBV30
J: TRBJ1-6
CDR3: CAWSPGQRYSPLHF
DNA: TGTGCCTGGAGCCCGGGACAGAGATATTCACCCCTCCACTTT